This T cell receptor beta chain is drawn from a study of cytomegalovirus exposure and HLA in healthy donors. This CDR3 contains 12 residues. Germline lookup yields CDR1 MNHNS and CDR2 SASEGT. Trimming shortened V by 5 bases and J by 15 bases, and 14 bases separated the two germline ends. Concerning this clone: Its target is not known.

Measured with immunoSEQ multiplex PCR; TCRdb has only the in-frame clones, and not every one. The table records over 150,000 clones, 80% to 85% of them present only once. General study results and limits: In vitro assays verified that three CMV-associated chains recognized CMV antigens specifically. The authors listed 164 TCR beta chains as cytomegalovirus-associated.

Sequenced sample: PBMCs. The rearrangement joins TRBV6-1 to TRBJ1-6; tentative D call: TRBD1 (6 bases). This receptor was obtained from a woman younger than 30 in good health and CMV-seropositive. CDR3 in amino acids: CASSIRDKGLHF. The CDR3 DNA follows: TGTGCCAGCAGTATCCGGGACAAGGGCCTCCACTTT.